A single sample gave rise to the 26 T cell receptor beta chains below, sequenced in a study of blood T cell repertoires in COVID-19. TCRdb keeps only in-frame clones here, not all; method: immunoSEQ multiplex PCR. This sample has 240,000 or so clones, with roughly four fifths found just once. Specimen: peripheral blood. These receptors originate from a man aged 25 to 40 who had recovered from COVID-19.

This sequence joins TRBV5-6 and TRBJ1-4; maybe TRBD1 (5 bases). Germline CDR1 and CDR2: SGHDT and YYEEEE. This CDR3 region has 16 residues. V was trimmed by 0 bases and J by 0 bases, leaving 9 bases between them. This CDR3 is CASSLGQRTTNEKLFF. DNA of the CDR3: TGTGCCAGCAGCTTGGGACAGCGAACAACTAATGAAAAACTGTTTTTT.

The CDR3 loop reads CASRKTGEHQPQHF. The DNA for the CDR3 is TGTGCCAGCAGGAAGACAGGGGAGCATCAGCCCCAGCATTTT. This sequence joins TRBV2 and TRBJ1-5; TRBD1 aligns across 8 bases. The CDR3 totals 14 residues. Germline loops: CDR1 SNHLY, CDR2 FYNNEI. J was trimmed by 5 bases and V by 6 bases; bases with no gene match: 6.

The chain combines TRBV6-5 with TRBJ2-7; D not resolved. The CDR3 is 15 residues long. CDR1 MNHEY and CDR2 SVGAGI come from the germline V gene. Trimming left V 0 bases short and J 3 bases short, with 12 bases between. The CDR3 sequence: CASSYSPGSLYEQYF. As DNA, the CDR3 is TGTGCCAGCAGTTACTCGCCGGGTTCGCTCTACGAGCAGTACTTC.

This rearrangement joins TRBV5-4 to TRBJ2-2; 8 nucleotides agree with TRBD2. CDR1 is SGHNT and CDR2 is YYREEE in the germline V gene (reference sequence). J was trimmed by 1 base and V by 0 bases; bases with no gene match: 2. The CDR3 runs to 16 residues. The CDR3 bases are TGTGCCAGCAGCTTGGCGGCGGGGGGGAACACCGGGGAGCTGTTTTTT. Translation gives CASSLAAGGNTGELFF.

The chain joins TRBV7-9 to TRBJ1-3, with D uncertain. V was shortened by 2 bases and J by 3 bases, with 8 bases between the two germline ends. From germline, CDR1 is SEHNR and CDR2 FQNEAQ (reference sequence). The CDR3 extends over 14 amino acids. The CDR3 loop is CASSLRTGGNTIYF. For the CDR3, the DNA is TGTGCCAGCAGCTTACGCACCGGTGGAAACACCATATATTTT.

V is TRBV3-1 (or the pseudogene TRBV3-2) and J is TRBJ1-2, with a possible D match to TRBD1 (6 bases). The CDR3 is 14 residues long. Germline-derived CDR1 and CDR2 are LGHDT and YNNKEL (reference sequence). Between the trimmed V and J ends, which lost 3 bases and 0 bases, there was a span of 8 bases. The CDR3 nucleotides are TGTGCCAGCAGCCATCGGACAGCTAACTATGGCTACACCTTC. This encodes CASSHRTANYGYTF.

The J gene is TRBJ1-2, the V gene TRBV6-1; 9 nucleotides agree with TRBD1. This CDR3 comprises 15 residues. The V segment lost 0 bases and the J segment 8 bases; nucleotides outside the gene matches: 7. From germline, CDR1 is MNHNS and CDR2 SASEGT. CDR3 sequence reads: CASSEAGQGVGGYTF. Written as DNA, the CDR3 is TGTGCCAGCAGTGAAGCGGGACAGGGAGTGGGAGGCTACACCTTC.

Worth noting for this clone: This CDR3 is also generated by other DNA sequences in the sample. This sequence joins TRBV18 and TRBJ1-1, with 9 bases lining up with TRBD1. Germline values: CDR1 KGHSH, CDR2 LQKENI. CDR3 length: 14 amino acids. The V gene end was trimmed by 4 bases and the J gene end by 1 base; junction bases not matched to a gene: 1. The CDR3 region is CASSRGQGNTEAFF. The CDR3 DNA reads TGTGCCAGCTCACGGGGACAGGGGAACACTGAAGCTTTCTTT.

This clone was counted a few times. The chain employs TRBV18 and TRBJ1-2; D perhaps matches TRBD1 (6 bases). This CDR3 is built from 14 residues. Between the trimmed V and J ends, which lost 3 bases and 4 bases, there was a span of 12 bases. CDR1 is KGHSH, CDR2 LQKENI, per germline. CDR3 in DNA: TGTGCCAGCTCACCTCTGGACAGAGCCTATGGCTACACCTTC. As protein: CASSPLDRAYGYTF.

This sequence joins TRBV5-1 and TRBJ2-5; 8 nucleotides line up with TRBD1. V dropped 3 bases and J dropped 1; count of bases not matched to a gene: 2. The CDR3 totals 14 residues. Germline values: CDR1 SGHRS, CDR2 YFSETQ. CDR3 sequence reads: CASSWTGPQETQYF. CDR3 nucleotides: TGCGCCAGCAGCTGGACAGGGCCCCAAGAGACCCAGTACTTC.

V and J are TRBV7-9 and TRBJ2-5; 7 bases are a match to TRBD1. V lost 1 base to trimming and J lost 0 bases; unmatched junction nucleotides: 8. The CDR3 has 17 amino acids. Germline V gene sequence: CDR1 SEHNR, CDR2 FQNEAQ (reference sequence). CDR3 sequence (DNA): TGTGCCAGCAGCTTAGGGGCCGACAGGGTCGACCAAGAGACCCAGTACTTC. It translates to CASSLGADRVDQETQYF.

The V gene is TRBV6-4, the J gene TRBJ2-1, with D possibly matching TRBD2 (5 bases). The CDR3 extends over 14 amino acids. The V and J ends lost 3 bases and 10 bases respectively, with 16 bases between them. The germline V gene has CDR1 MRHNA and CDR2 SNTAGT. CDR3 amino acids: CASSETAAQSEQFF. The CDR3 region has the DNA TGTGCCAGCAGTGAAACAGCGGCCCAGTCAGAGCAGTTCTTC.

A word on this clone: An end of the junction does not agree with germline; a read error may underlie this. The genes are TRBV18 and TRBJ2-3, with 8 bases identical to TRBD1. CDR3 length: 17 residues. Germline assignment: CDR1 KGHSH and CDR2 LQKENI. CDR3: CASSSSGGGLEAIKASF. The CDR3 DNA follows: TGTGCCAGCTCATCCTCAGGGGGCGGCCTCGAGGCCATCAAAGCGAGTTTT.

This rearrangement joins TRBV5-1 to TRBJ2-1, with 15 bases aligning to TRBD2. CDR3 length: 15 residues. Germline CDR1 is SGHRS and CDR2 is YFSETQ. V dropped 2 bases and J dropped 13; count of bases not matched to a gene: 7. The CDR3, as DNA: TGCGCCAGCAGCTTCAAGGGACTAGCGGGGGGAAATCAGTTCTTC. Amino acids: CASSFKGLAGGNQFF. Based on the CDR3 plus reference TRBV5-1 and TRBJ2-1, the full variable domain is KAGVTQTPRYLIKTRGQQVTLSCSPISGHRSVSWYQQTPGQGLQFLFEYFSETQRNKGNFPGRFSGRQFSNSRSEMNVSTLELGDSALYLCASSFKGLAGGNQFFGPGTRLTVL.

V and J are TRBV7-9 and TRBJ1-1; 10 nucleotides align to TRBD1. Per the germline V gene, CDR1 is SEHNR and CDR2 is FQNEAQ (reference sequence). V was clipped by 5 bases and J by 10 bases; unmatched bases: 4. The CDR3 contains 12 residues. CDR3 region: CASSDRGRVAFF. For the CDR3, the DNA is TGTGCCAGCAGCGACAGGGGGCGTGTAGCTTTCTTT.

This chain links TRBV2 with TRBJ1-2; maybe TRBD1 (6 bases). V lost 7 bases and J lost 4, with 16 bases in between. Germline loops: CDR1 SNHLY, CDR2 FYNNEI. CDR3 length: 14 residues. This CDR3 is CASMHRTAAYGYTF. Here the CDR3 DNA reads TGTGCCAGCATGCATAGGACAGCCGCCTATGGCTACACCTTC.

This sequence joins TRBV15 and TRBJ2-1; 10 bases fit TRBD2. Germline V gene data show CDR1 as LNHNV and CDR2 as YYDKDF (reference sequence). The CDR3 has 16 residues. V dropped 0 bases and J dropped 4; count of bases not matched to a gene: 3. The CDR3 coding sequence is TGTGCCACCAGCAGAGAGGCTAGCGGGGGTTACAATGAGCAGTTCTTC. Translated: CATSREASGGYNEQFF.

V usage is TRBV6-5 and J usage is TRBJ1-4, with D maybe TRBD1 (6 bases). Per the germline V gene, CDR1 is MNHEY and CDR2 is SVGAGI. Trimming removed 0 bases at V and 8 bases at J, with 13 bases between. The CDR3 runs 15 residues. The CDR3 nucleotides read TGTGCCAGCAGTTACTCCTGGACAGAAAGGGAAAAACTGTTTTTT. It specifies CASSYSWTEREKLFF.

CDR3 region: CASGRQGMNTEAFF. The CDR3, as DNA: TGTGCCAGTGGCAGACAGGGAATGAACACTGAAGCTTTCTTT. The chain combines TRBV19 with TRBJ1-1; 7 nucleotides agree with TRBD1. V lost 8 bases and J lost 0; bases outside the gene matches: 6. The CDR3 contains 14 residues. Germline loops: CDR1 LNHDA, CDR2 SQIVND (reference sequence).

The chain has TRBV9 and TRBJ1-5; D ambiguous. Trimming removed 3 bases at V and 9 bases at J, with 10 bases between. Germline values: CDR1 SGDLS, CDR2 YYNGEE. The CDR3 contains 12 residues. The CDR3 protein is CASSADVGPQHF. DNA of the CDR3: TGTGCCAGCAGCGCCGATGTCGGGCCCCAGCATTTT.

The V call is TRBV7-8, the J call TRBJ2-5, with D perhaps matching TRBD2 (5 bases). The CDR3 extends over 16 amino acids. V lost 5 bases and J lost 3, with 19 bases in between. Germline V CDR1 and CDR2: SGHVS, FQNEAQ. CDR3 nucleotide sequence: TGTGCCAGCAGCCCCCCCCTAGCTCTTAAAGAAGAGACCCAGTACTTC. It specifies CASSPPLALKEETQYF.

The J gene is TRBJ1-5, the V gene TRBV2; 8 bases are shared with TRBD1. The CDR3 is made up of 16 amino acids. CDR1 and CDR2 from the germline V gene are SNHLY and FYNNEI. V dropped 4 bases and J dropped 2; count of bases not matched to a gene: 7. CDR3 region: CASSGTGLRGNQPQHF. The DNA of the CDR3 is TGTGCCAGCAGTGGGACAGGGCTTAGGGGCAATCAGCCCCAGCATTTT.

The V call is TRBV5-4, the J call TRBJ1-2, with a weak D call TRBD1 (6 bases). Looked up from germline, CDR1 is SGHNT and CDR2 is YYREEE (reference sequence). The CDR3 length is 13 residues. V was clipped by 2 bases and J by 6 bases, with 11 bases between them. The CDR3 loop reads CASSFTTGNGYTF. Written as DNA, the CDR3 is TGTGCCAGCAGCTTTACAACAGGGAATGGCTACACCTTC. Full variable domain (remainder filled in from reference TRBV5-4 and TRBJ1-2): ETGVTQSPTHLIKTRGQQVTLRCSSQSGHNTVSWYQQALGQGPQFIFQYYREEENGRGNFPPRFSGLQFPNYSSELNVNALELDDSALYLCASSFTTGNGYTFGSGTRLTVV.

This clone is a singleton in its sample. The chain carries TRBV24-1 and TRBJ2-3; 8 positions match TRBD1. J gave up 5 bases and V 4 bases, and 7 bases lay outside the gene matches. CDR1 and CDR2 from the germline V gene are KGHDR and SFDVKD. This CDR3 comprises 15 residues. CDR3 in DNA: TGTGCCACCAGTGAATCGACAGGGGTGGGAGATACGCAGTATTTT. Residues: CATSESTGVGDTQYF.

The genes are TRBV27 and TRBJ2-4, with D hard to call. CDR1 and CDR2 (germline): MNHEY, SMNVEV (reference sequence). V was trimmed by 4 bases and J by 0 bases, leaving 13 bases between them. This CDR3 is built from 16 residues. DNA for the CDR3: TGTGCCAGCAGTTCTCCCTATCTTCTAGCCAAAAACATTCAGTACTTC. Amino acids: CASSSPYLLAKNIQYF.

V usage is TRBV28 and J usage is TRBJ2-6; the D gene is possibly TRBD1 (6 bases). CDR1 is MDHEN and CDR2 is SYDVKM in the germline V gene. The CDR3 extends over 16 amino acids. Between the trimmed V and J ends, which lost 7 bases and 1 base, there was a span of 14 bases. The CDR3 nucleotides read TGTGCCAGCAAAACAGGGTACAGATCTGGGGCCAACGTCCTGACTTTC. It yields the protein CASKTGYRSGANVLTF.